The 30 T cell receptor beta chains listed next were all sequenced from one sample in a study of tumor and adjacent non-tumor tissue in lung cancer. No cell sorting was done before RNA was extracted from the tissue. The library came from three nested PCR rounds adapted from ARM-PCR protocols. TCRdb re-analysed the multiplex PCR reads in MiXCR, keeping a single row per CDR3 protein. The table lists 90,000 to 110,000 distinct CDR3 sequences, 60% to 80% of them singletons. The sample consisted of lung tumor tissue. These receptors were obtained from a woman in her sixties with non-small cell lung cancer.

The table lists this clonotype with a few counts. A junction end diverges from the germline sequence, so it may reflect a read error. The chain couples TRBV5-5 to TRBJ2-3; 7 nucleotides match TRBD2. The length of the CDR3 is 17 residues. Germline CDR1 is SGHKS and CDR2 is YYEKEE (reference sequence). This CDR3 reads CANSLFSGNFETNTQNF. The CDR3 coding sequence is TGTGCCAACAGCTTGTTCAGCGGGAATTTTGAAACAAATACGCAGAATTTT.

Concerning this clonotype: This clone may be a read error of a much larger clone one base away. V and J are TRBV4-3 and TRBJ2-7; 8 bases map to TRBD1. The CDR3 loop spans 18 amino acids. Germline V lookup: CDR1 LGHNA, CDR2 YSLEER. CDR3 coding DNA: TGCGGCAGCAGCCAGAGCGCCTATGGACAGGGAAGAGGGGACGAGCAGTACTTC. Translating it yields CGSSQSAYGQGRGDEQYF.

As regards this clonotype: The junction and the germline gene differ at one end; a read error may be behind it. The CDR3 sequence: CAGRENSCNEQFF. In nucleotides, the CDR3 is TGTGCCGGCAGGGAGAACTCCTGCAATGAGCAGTTCTTC. The chain carries TRBV6-5 and TRBJ2-1; D could derive from TRBD1 or TRBD2 (5 bases each). CDR1 is MNHEY, CDR2 SVGAGI, per germline. The CDR3 has 13 residues.

In this sample, this clonotype turned up a few times. One end of the junction is discordant with germline, which a read error may explain. This chain joins TRBV10-3 and TRBJ1-3; no clear D. Germline lookup yields CDR1 ENHRY and CDR2 SYGVKD. CDR3 size: 14 residues. CDR3 nucleotide sequence: TGTACCATCAGGCGGACCGACGATGGAAACACCATATATTTT. Protein product: CTIRRTDDGNTIYF.

The J gene is TRBJ1-2, the V gene TRBV11-2; 7 nucleotides agree with TRBD1. There are 13 residues in the CDR3. V shed 7 bases, J shed 11 bases, and the junction held 13 bases outside the gene matches. The germline gives CDR1 SGHAT, CDR2 FQNNGV. The CDR3 reads CASITTGVSGYTF. The CDR3 bases are TGTGCCAGCATCACTACAGGGGTCTCTGGTTACACCTTC.

V usage is TRBV7-2 and J usage is TRBJ1-5; TRBD1 might be the D (5 bases). Trimming left V 5 bases short and J 9 bases short, with 20 bases between. The CDR3 runs to 15 residues. In germline, CDR1 is SGHTA, CDR2 FQGNSA. CDR3 DNA: TGTGCCAGCAGCGTACAAGCCGGGAAGGGGCGGCCCCAGCATTTT. It is translated as CASSVQAGKGRPQHF. The full variable domain, rest sourced from reference TRBV7-2 and TRBJ1-5, is GAGVSQSPSNKVTEKGKDVELRCDPISGHTALYWYRQSLGQGLEFLIYFQGNSAPDKSGLPSDRFSAERTGGSVSTLTIQRTQQEDSAVYLCASSVQAGKGRPQHFGDGTRLSIL.

In its sample, this clonotype was seen once. The chain links TRBV28 to TRBJ2-4; 8 bases align to TRBD1. Germline V gives CDR1 MDHEN, CDR2 SYDVKM. The CDR3 totals 17 residues. V was pared by 5 bases and J by 3 bases, with 12 bases of the junction left unmatched. The CDR3: CASSSPQGELDKNIQYF. DNA of the CDR3: TGTGCCAGCAGTAGCCCACAGGGGGAACTCGACAAAAACATTCAGTACTTC. The whole variable domain, remainder taken from reference TRBV28 and TRBJ2-4, is DVKVTQSSRYLVKRTGEKVFLECVQDMDHENMFWYRQDPGLGLRLIYFSYDVKMKEKGDIPEGYSVSREKKERFSLILESASTNQTSMYLCASSSPQGELDKNIQYFGAGTRLSVL.

About this clonotype itself: An end of the junction does not agree with germline; a read error may underlie this. This sequence joins TRBV12-3 or TRBV12-4 and TRBJ2-2, with a possible D match to TRBD2 (6 bases). This CDR3 region has 16 residues. In DNA, the CDR3 is TGTGCCGGCAGACCGCGGGACGGTTCGAACACCGGGGAGTTGTTTTTT. It is translated as CAGRPRDGSNTGELFF.

As to this clonotype: At one boundary the junction diverges from the germline segment, which might be a read error. The chain joins TRBV29-1 to TRBJ2-5; 9 positions match TRBD2. The V gene's germline CDR1 is SQVTM and CDR2 ANQGSEA. CDR3 size: 12 residues. The chain's CDR3 is CSVVTSGETQYF. CDR3 bases: TGCAGCGTTGTGACTAGCGGAGAGACCCAATACTTC.

As concerns this clonotype: This sequence may be a read error, since a much larger clone differs from it by one base. The chain uses TRBV6-2 or TRBV6-3 and TRBJ2-3; perhaps TRBD1 as D (5 bases). The J call may be faulty, since TRBJ1-5 better matches the DNA end. Germline values: CDR1 MNHEY, CDR2 SVGEGT. The CDR3 extends over 14 amino acids. CDR3 nucleotide sequence: TGTGCCAGCAGTTACCCGGGAGAGACAGATACGCAGCATTTT. Protein product: CASSYPGETDTQHF.

On this clonotype itself: At one end the junction does not follow the germline gene, possibly because of a read error. This rearrangement joins TRBV6-2 or TRBV6-3 to TRBJ1-5; D remains unclear. CDR1 MNHEY and CDR2 SVGEGT come from the germline V gene. CDR3 length equals 16 residues. CDR3 in amino acids: CASSSAGGISIQPHHF. Here the CDR3 DNA reads TGTGCCAGCAGTTCCGCCGGAGGAATAAGCATTCAGCCCCACCATTTT.

The chain links TRBV29-1 to TRBJ2-5; D gene uncertain. CDR1 SQVTM and CDR2 ANQGSEA come from the germline V gene. This CDR3 comprises 12 residues. V dropped 1 base and J dropped 3 bases, with 6 bases sitting between them. Here the CDR3 DNA reads TGCAGCGTTGAAGGGTGGAAAGAGACCCAGTACTTC. This codes for CSVEGWKETQYF.

With respect to this clonotype: This may come from a read error, since a much larger clone is one base off. The chain carries TRBV12-3 or TRBV12-4 and TRBJ2-1, with 10 bases aligning to TRBD2. This CDR3 has 15 amino acids. The CDR3 nucleotides are TGTGTCAGCAGCTCGACTAGCGGGCTCTACAATGAGCAGTTCTTC. It encodes CVSSSTSGLYNEQFF.

Concerning this clonotype itself: One junction end does not reproduce the germline sequence, and a read error may be involved. This rearrangement joins TRBV11-3 to TRBJ2-6, with 8 bases fitting TRBD1. Germline CDR1 is SGHNT and CDR2 is YENEEA. The length of the CDR3 is 18 residues. CDR3 sequence (DNA): TGTGCGAGCAGCTTCACAGGGGGTGGAGACTCTGGGGCCATCGTCCTGACTTTC. Translating it yields CASSFTGGGDSGAIVLTF.

A word on this clonotype: A junction end diverges from the germline sequence, so it may reflect a read error. This chain joins TRBV29-1 and TRBJ2-2, with D tentatively TRBD2 (5 bases). The CDR3 has 13 amino acids. Germline V gene sequence: CDR1 SQVTM, CDR2 ANQGSEA. Written as DNA, the CDR3 is TGCAGCGTTGATAGGGAGAACACCGGGGAGCTGTCTTTT. Its protein is CSVDRENTGELSF.

CDR3 region: CSARDRPLGSTIYF. As DNA, the CDR3 is TGCAGTGCTAGAGATCGTCCTCTCGGGAGCACCATATATTTT. The chain carries TRBV20-1 and TRBJ1-3; no clear D gene. Germline V gene data show CDR1 as DFQATT and CDR2 as SNEGSKA (reference sequence). With 0 bases removed from V and 9 bases from J, the gap between germline ends came to 15 bases. The CDR3 loop spans 14 amino acids.

This clonotype was found many times. This rearrangement joins TRBV6-2 or TRBV6-3 to TRBJ1-2; no clear D. Trimming removed 2 bases at V and 7 bases at J, with 11 bases between. The CDR3 extends over 13 amino acids. CDR1 is MNHEY, CDR2 SVGEGT, per germline. CDR3 amino acids: CASSYGGIRGYTF. The CDR3 DNA reads TGTGCCAGCAGTTACGGAGGTATCCGTGGCTACACCTTC.

The chain links TRBV7-6 to TRBJ2-7; no clear D gene. V was cut by 5 bases and J by 0 bases, with 17 bases left in between. Germline V lookup: CDR1 SGHVS, CDR2 FNYEAQ. The CDR3 has 16 residues. CDR3 loop: CASSPYSFLSSYEQYF. The CDR3 nucleotides are TGTGCCAGCAGCCCCTACTCCTTTTTAAGCTCCTACGAGCAGTACTTC. Combining the CDR3 with reference TRBV7-6 and TRBJ2-7 gives the whole variable domain GAGVSQSPRYKVTKRGQDVALRCDPISGHVSLYWYRQALGQGPEFLTYFNYEAQQDKSGLPNDRFSAERPEGSISTLTIQRTEQRDSAMYRCASSPYSFLSSYEQYFGPGTRLTVT.

The table lists this clonotype with a count of one. One end of the junction varies from germline; a read error may be responsible. J is TRBJ2-1 and V is TRBV4-1, with TRBD2 matching over 12 bases. Per the germline V gene, CDR1 is MGHRA and CDR2 is YSYEKL. The CDR3 has 16 amino acids. The chain's CDR3 is CASSRPSSGGANEQFF. The CDR3 DNA reads as TGCGCTAGCAGCCGCCCATCTAGCGGGGGGGCCAATGAGCAGTTCTTC.

V gene TRBV12-3 or TRBV12-4 combines with J gene TRBJ1-5; 8 bases line up with TRBD1. The CDR3 is made up of 16 amino acids. The V gene end was trimmed by 3 bases and the J gene end by 6 bases; junction bases not matched to a gene: 10. The CDR3 region is CASSLTQGAPGQPQHF. Here the CDR3 DNA reads TGTGCCAGCAGTTTGACCCAGGGGGCCCCCGGTCAGCCCCAGCATTTT.

Details on this clonotype: No conserved phenylalanine or tryptophan ends this CDR3, so it is likely a read error. The DNA is omitted, as the CDR3 cannot be located on it reliably, and the CDR3 follows TCRdb's listing. The chain uses TRBV11-3 and TRBJ1-1; the table's D call TRBD1 went unverified against the DNA. The CDR3 spans 15 residues, counting both ends. Germline-derived CDR1 and CDR2 are SGHNT and YENEEA. CDR3 amino acids: CASSLDSGIGTEASI.

CDR3 DNA: TGTGCCAGCAGCCCCAACGGACAGGACACAGATACGCAGTATTTT. Protein sequence: CASSPNGQDTDTQYF. The V gene is TRBV7-2, the J gene TRBJ2-3, with TRBD1 identical over 7 bases. CDR1 SGHTA and CDR2 FQGNSA come from the germline V gene. The CDR3 length is 15 residues. V was pared by 5 bases and J by 2 bases, with 7 bases of the junction left unmatched.

Comments on this clonotype: At one of its ends the junction is not consistent with the germline gene, which may arise from a read error. V gene TRBV11-2 combines with J gene TRBJ1-2; maybe TRBD1 (5 bases). CDR1 and CDR2 from the germline V gene are SGHAT and FQNNGV. CDR3 length: 14 residues. CDR3 loop: CTSSVDRGYYGYTF. The DNA for the CDR3 is TGTACCAGCAGCGTGGACCGGGGCTACTATGGCTACACCTTT. The full variable domain, completed using reference TRBV11-2 and TRBJ1-2, is EAGVAQSPRYKIIEKRQSVAFWCNPISGHATLYWYQQILGQGPKLLIQFQNNGVVDDSQLPKDRFSAERLKGVDSTLKIQPAKLEDSAVYLCTSSVDRGYYGYTFGSGTRLTVV.

In regard to this clonotype: One junction end disagrees with the germline gene, perhaps due to a read error. V usage is TRBV20-1 and J usage is TRBJ2-1; 8 bases map to TRBD2. Germline CDR1 and CDR2: DFQATT and SNEGSKA (reference sequence). The CDR3 is 16 residues long. DNA of the CDR3: TGTAGTGCTAGACCCCTGGGAACGGGGGGGAACGATGAGGAGTTCTTC. It codes for CSARPLGTGGNDEEFF.

This clonotype was found many times. The chain has TRBV29-1 and TRBJ2-7, with D perhaps matching TRBD1 (6 bases). Germline CDR1 is SQVTM and CDR2 is ANQGSEA. The V end was cut by 6 bases, the J end by 3 bases, with 12 bases between. This CDR3 has 12 residues. The CDR3 nucleotides are TGCAGCGTCCTGATACAGGGCTACGAGCAGTACTTC. Amino acid sequence: CSVLIQGYEQYF.

The chain is built from TRBV29-1 and TRBJ2-6; D might be TRBD2 (6 bases). This CDR3 contains 14 residues. Germline V gives CDR1 SQVTM, CDR2 ANQGSEA. CDR3 nucleotides: TGCACGGTTGAGGAGGGTAATGGGGCCAACGTCCTGACTTTC. It specifies CTVEEGNGANVLTF.

For this clonotype: The junction differs from germline at one of its ends, possibly a read error. The V call is TRBV12-3 or TRBV12-4, the J call TRBJ2-5; D may be TRBD1 (6 bases). The CDR3 loop spans 16 amino acids. In DNA form, the CDR3 reads TGTGTCAGCAGTCGGGCCGTAGGGGGAAATGTAGAGACCCAGTACTTC. This encodes CVSSRAVGGNVETQYF.

Points on this clonotype: This is likely a read error, given that the CDR3 carries no conserved phenylalanine or tryptophan at its end. The DNA is left out, because the CDR3 cannot be placed on it with certainty; the CDR3 is given as TCRdb lists it. The J gene is TRBJ1-5, the V gene TRBV11-2; the D call in the table, TRBD1, was not verified against the DNA. The CDR3 is 13 amino acids in total, end residues counted. CDR1 is SGHAT, CDR2 FQNNGV, per germline. CDR3: CARSRDRGQPRHY.

Worth noting for this clonotype: At one boundary the junction diverges from the germline segment, which might be a read error. The chain combines TRBV20-1 with TRBJ1-6; D is ambiguous. CDR1 is DFQATT, CDR2 SNEGSKA, per germline (reference sequence). The CDR3 extends over 13 amino acids. DNA of the CDR3: TGCAGTTTTCTATCCGCTCTTAATTTACCCCTCCACTTT. Translated: CSFLSALNLPLHF.

Only a few counts were recorded for this clonotype. This chain joins TRBV6-2 or TRBV6-3 and TRBJ2-5; 11 bases fit TRBD2. The germline CDR1 and CDR2 sequences are MNHEY and SVGEGT. This CDR3 contains 15 residues. The junction had 8 bases not matched to a gene; V was cut back by 6 bases and J by 5 bases. The chain's CDR3 is CASSSFSGGGETQYF. CDR3 nucleotide sequence: TGTGCCAGCAGCTCCTTTAGCGGGGGGGGCGAGACCCAGTACTTC.